The 17 T cell receptor beta chains reported below all come from one sample, sequenced in a study of CD8+CD57+ T cells in acquired aplastic anemia. For CDR3 and TCR beta VDJ profiling, genomic DNA was the template used. TCRdb ran MiXCR on the reads and lists one entry per CDR3 protein. This table has under 500,000 distinct CDR3 sequences, around 32% appearing once. Patients selected for sequencing had displayed CD8+CD57+ cell expansion by flow cytometry. Specimen: sorted CD4+, CD8+, or CD8+CD57+ T cells (not recorded which) from PBMCs. The source of these receptors is a human donor with aplastic anemia.

As concerns this clonotype: A clone one base away is much larger, so this may be a read error. V is TRBV2 and J is TRBJ2-2; perhaps TRBD2 as D (5 bases). V lost 2 bases, J lost 3 bases, and 7 bases lay in between. The CDR3 extends over 14 amino acids. From germline, CDR1 is SNHLY and CDR2 FYNNEI. The CDR3 coding sequence is TGTGCCAGCAGTGAACCGAGGGACACCGGGGAGCTGTTTTTT. Encoded protein: CASSEPRDTGELFF.

This clonotype was detected once. This chain joins TRBV9 and TRBJ2-7; D may be TRBD2 (5 bases). This CDR3 has 13 amino acids. The germline V and J ends were trimmed by 4 bases and 7 bases, with 15 bases remaining between them. Germline V gives CDR1 SGDLS, CDR2 YYNGEE. The CDR3 DNA sequence: TGTGCCAGCAGCTCCGGGATGTCTGAGGAGCAGTACTTC. As protein: CASSSGMSEEQYF.

The sample holds many counts of this clonotype. The V call is TRBV2, the J call TRBJ2-7; 7 bases are a match to TRBD2. Losses at the gene ends were 4 bases for V and 6 bases for J; bases not matched to a gene: 9. This CDR3 has 14 amino acids. Germline values: CDR1 SNHLY, CDR2 FYNNEI. CDR3 in amino acids: CASSGSTSGGEQYF. The CDR3 nucleotides are TGTGCCAGCAGTGGAAGTACGTCGGGGGGCGAGCAGTACTTC.

The chain joins TRBV30 to TRBJ1-6; unclear D gene. Germline CDR1 and CDR2: GTSNPN and SVGIG (reference sequence). This CDR3 comprises 17 residues. Trimming left V 0 bases short and J 0 bases short, with 12 bases between. The CDR3 is CAWSVWARSSYNSPLHF. The CDR3, as DNA: TGTGCCTGGAGTGTATGGGCCAGAAGCTCCTATAATTCACCCCTCCACTTT.

Of note for this clonotype: Germline and junction disagree at one end, which may indicate a read error. The CDR3: CASSLTGQGRSQETQYF. The CDR3 DNA sequence: TGTGCCAGCAGCTTGACTGGACAGGGGCGCTCCCAAGAAACCCAGTACTTC. V and J are TRBV7-6 and TRBJ2-5, with TRBD1 identical over 9 bases. The germline V gene has CDR1 SGHVS and CDR2 FNYEAQ. This CDR3 region has 17 residues.

This clonotype was detected many times. The J gene is TRBJ1-5, the V gene TRBV7-6, with a possible D match to TRBD1 (5 bases). Germline assignment: CDR1 SGHVS and CDR2 FNYEAQ. The CDR3 covers 15 residues. Trimming stripped 1 base from V and 5 bases from J, with 12 bases between. The CDR3, as DNA: TGTGCCAGCAGCTTAGATGGGGGGGATGATCAGCCCCAGCATTTT. Protein: CASSLDGGDDQPQHF. The full variable domain, rest sourced from reference TRBV7-6 and TRBJ1-5, is GAGVSQSPRYKVTKRGQDVALRCDPISGHVSLYWYRQALGQGPEFLTYFNYEAQQDKSGLPNDRFSAERPEGSISTLTIQRTEQRDSAMYRCASSLDGGDDQPQHFGDGTRLSIL.

This clonotype has a count of ten or more. The V and J genes are TRBV5-1 and TRBJ1-1; unclear D gene. The V gene lost 1 base and the J gene lost 5 bases, with 12 bases spanning the gap. The germline gives CDR1 SGHRS, CDR2 YFSETQ. This CDR3 is built from 14 residues. CDR3 loop: CASSLRHRDTEAFF. The DNA for the CDR3 is TGCGCCAGCAGCTTGAGGCATCGTGATACTGAAGCTTTCTTT. The whole variable domain, filled in from reference TRBV5-1 and TRBJ1-1, reads KAGVTQTPRYLIKTRGQQVTLSCSPISGHRSVSWYQQTPGQGLQFLFEYFSETQRNKGNFPGRFSGRQFSNSRSEMNVSTLELGDSALYLCASSLRHRDTEAFFGQGTRLTVV.

This clonotype appeared many times. The chain has TRBV11-1 and TRBJ2-7, with 9 positions matching TRBD1. CDR3 size: 16 residues. V was clipped by 5 bases and J by 3 bases; unmatched bases: 11. The germline V gene has CDR1 SGHAT and CDR2 FQDESV (reference sequence). The CDR3 loop is CASSASPGQGHYEQYF. Written as DNA, the CDR3 is TGTGCCAGCAGCGCTTCCCCGGGACAGGGTCACTACGAGCAGTACTTC.

This clonotype occurred many times. This sequence joins TRBV15 and TRBJ2-4, with D possibly TRBD1 on 5 matching bases. This CDR3 is 15 amino acids long. Germline V gene sequence: CDR1 LNHNV, CDR2 YYDKDF (reference sequence). Trimming pared 4 bases from V and 1 base from J, leaving 11 bases between. The CDR3 sequence: CATSTPGSAKNIQYF. CDR3 in DNA: TGTGCCACCAGCACCCCAGGGTCGGCCAAAAACATTCAGTACTTC.

The chain has TRBV20-1 and TRBJ1-1; D is undetermined. CDR1 and CDR2 from the germline V gene are DFQATT and SNEGSKA (reference sequence). Trimming cost V 0 bases and J 14 bases, with 7 bases left between them. The CDR3 sequence is 9 residues long. CDR3: CSARDSGFF. DNA of the CDR3: TGCAGTGCTAGAGATTCGGGATTCTTT.

A few counts support this clonotype. The chain links TRBV5-6 to TRBJ2-7, with TRBD1 identical over 10 bases. V lost 7 bases, J lost 5 bases, and 9 bases stayed unmatched. Germline CDR1 reads SGHDT; CDR2 reads YYEEEE. The CDR3 consists of 14 residues. DNA of the CDR3: TGTGCCAGCGGCCAGGGACAGGGGCGCGACGAGCAGTACTTC. Its translation is CASGQGQGRDEQYF. Complete variable domain (other parts from reference TRBV5-6 and TRBJ2-7): DAGVTQSPTHLIKTRGQQVTLRCSPKSGHDTVSWYQQALGQGPQFIFQYYEEEERQRGNFPDRFSGHQFPNYSSELNVNALLLGDSALYLCASGQGQGRDEQYFGPGTRLTVT.

CDR3 nucleotides: TGTGCCAGCAGCCAAAACGCAGGAAGATCTAATGAAAAACTGTTTTTT. As protein: CASSQNAGRSNEKLFF. The V gene is TRBV3-1, the J gene TRBJ1-4; the D is unclear. Trimming removed 2 bases at V and 3 bases at J, with 13 bases between. The CDR3 length is 16 residues. Germline CDR1 reads LGHDT; CDR2 reads YNNKEL (reference sequence).

This clonotype came up many times. The rearrangement joins TRBV20-1 to TRBJ1-1, with D hard to call. Per germline, CDR1 DFQATT and CDR2 SNEGSKA (reference sequence). CDR3 length: 11 residues. Trimming took off 3 bases at V and 7 bases at J, with 9 bases between the two ends. For the CDR3, the DNA is TGCAGTGCTAGGCCTGAATATGAAGCTTTCTTT. Translated: CSARPEYEAFF.

On this clonotype itself: This clone may be a read error of a much larger clone one base away. The chain combines TRBV7-2 with TRBJ1-6; possibly TRBD1 for D (6 bases). Looked up from germline, CDR1 is SGHTA and CDR2 is FQGNSA. This CDR3 is 14 amino acids long. V lost 10 bases, J lost 4 bases, and 14 bases lay in between. In nucleotides, the CDR3 is TGTACCACAGGACAGTACTTTTATAATTCACCCCTCCACTTT. This translates into CTTGQYFYNSPLHF.

V and J are TRBV28 and TRBJ2-3; D might be TRBD2 (6 bases). The V and J ends lost 7 bases and 4 bases respectively, with 18 bases between them. CDR3 length: 15 residues. CDR1 and CDR2 from the germline V gene are MDHEN and SYDVKM. CDR3 sequence reads: CASNLAGIGADTQYF. The DNA of the CDR3 is TGTGCCAGCAACCTCGCGGGAATTGGTGCAGATACGCAGTATTTT.

In the case of this clonotype: This sequence may be a read error, since a much larger clone differs from it by one base. The CDR3 sequence: CSARVPLEQYF. The CDR3 nucleotides read TGCAGTGCTCGGGTCCCTCTGGAGCAGTACTTC. The chain has TRBV20-1 and TRBJ2-7; D is undetermined. V lost 5 bases and J lost 7, with 12 bases in between. Germline loops: CDR1 DFQATT, CDR2 SNEGSKA (reference sequence). CDR3 length equals 11 residues.

The chain has TRBV13 and TRBJ1-1, with D uncertain. This CDR3 comprises 15 residues. V was trimmed by 2 bases and J by 1 base, leaving 11 bases between them. Germline lookup yields CDR1 PRHDT and CDR2 FYEKMQ (reference sequence). CDR3 sequence: CASSLRGNRNTEAFF. The CDR3 DNA reads as TGTGCCAGCAGCTTAAGAGGGAATCGGAACACTGAAGCTTTCTTT.